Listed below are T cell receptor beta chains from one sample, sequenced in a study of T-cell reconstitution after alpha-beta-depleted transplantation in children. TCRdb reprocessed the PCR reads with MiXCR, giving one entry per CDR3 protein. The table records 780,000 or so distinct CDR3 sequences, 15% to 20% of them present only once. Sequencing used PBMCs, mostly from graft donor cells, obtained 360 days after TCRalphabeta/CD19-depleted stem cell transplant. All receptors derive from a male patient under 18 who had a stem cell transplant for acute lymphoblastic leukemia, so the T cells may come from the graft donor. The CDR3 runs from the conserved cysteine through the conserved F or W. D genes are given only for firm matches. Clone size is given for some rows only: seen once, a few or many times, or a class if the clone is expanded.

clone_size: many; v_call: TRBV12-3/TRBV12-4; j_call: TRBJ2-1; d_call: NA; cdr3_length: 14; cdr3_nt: TGTGCCAGCAGTCTCGTCCCGGGATACAATGAGCAGTTCTTC; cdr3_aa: CASSLVPGYNEQFF
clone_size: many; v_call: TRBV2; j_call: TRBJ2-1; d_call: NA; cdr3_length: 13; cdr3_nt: TGTGCCAGCAGGACGGACAGCGATGATAAGGAGTTCTTC; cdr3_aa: CASRTDSDDKEFF
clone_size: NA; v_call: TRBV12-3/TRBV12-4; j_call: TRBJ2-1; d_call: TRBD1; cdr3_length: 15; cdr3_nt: TGTGCCAGCAGTTTCCCGGGACAGGGGGCTTATGAGCAGTTCTTC; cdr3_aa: CASSFPGQGAYEQFF
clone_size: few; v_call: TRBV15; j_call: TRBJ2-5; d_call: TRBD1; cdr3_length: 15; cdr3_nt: TGTGCCACCAGCAGAGAAGACCGGACAGGGGAGACCCAGTACTTC; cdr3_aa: CATSREDRTGETQYF
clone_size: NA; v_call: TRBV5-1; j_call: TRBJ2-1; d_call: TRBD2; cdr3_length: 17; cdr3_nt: TGCGCCAGCAGCTTGGGGACCGGGACTAGAAGAGGCAATGAGCAGTTCTTC; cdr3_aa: CASSLGTGTRRGNEQFF
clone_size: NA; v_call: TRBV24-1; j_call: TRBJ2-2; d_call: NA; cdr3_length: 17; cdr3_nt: TGTGCCACCAGTGATCGAATGAGTACAGGGTACGCCGGGGAGCTGTTTTTT; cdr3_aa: CATSDRMSTGYAGELFF
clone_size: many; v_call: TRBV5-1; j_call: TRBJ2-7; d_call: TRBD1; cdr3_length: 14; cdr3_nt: TGCGCCAGCAGCTTGGCCCAGACAGGGGGTGAGCAGTACTTC; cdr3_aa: CASSLAQTGGEQYF
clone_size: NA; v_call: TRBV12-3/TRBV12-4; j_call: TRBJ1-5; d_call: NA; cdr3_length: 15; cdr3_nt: TGTGCCAGCAGTTTACGGTCTGGGAGCAATCAGCCCCAGCATTTT; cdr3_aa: CASSLRSGSNQPQHF
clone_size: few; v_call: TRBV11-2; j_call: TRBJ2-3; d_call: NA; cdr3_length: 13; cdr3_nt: TGTGCCAGCAGCTTAGGACAGACGGATACGCAGTATTTT; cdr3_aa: CASSLGQTDTQYF
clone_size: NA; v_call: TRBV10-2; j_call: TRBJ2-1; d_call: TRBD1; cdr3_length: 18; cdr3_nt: TGCGCCAGCAGTGAGCTCCCCTGGACAGGCGGCTCCTACAATGAGCAGTTCTTC; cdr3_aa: CASSELPWTGGSYNEQFF
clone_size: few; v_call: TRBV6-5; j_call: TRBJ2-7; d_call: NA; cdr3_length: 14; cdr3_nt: TGTGCCAGCAGTTACGGCAGGGCCTCCTACGAGCAGTACTTC; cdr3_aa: CASSYGRASYEQYF
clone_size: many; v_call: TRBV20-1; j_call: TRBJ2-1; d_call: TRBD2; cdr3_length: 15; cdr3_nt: TGCAGTGCCAACTCCGGGACTAGCATCCACTTTGAGCAGTTCTTC; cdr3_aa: CSANSGTSIHFEQFF
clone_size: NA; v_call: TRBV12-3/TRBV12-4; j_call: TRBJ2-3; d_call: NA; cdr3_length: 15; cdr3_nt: TGTGCCAGCAGTTTACGGGGGAGGCACACAGATACGCAGTATTTT; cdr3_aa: CASSLRGRHTDTQYF
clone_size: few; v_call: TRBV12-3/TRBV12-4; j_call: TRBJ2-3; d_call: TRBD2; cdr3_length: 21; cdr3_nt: TGTGCCAGCAGTTTAGCGCTGGGGGTAGCGGGAGATTTTCGGCGCACAGATACGCAGTATTTT; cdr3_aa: CASSLALGVAGDFRRTDTQYF
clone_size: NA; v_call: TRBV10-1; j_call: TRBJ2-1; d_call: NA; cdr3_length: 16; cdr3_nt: TGCGCCAGCAGTGGGCGGCTAGCGAGATTCTACAATGAGCAGTTCTTC; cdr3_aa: CASSGRLARFYNEQFF
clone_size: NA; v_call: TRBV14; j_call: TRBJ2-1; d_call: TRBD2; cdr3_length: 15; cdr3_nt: TGTGCCAGCAGCCAAGAACTAGCGGGAGCTTATGAGCAGTTCTTC; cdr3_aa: CASSQELAGAYEQFF
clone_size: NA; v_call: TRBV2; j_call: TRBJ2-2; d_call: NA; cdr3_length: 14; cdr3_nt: TGTGCCAGCATCGGAGGGAGCGCGGCCGGGGAGCTGTTTTTT; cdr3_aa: CASIGGSAAGELFF
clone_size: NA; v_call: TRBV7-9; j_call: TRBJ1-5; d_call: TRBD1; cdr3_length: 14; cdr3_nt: TGTGCCAGCAGCCCGGGACAGGGGGCCGGGCCCCAGCATTTT; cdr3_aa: CASSPGQGAGPQHF
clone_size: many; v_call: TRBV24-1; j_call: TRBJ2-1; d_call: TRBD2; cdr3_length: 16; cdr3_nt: TGTGCCACCAGTGACCCGGGACTAGCGGGAGGAAATGAGCAGTTCTTC; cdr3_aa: CATSDPGLAGGNEQFF
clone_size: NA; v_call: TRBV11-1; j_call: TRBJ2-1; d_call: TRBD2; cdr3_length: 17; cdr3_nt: TGTGCCAGCAGCTTAGCGCTAGTTAGCGGGAGGGTGAATGAGCAGTTCTTC; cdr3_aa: CASSLALVSGRVNEQFF